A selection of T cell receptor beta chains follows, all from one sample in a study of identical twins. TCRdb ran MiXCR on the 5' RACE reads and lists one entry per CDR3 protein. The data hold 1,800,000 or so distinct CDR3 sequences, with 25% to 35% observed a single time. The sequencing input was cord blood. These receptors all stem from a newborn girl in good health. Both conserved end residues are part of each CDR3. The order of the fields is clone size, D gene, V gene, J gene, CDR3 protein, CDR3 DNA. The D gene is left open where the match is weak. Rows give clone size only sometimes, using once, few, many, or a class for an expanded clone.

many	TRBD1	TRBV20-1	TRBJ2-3	CSAPPGGTDTQYF	TGCAGTGCTCCCCCAGGGGGAACAGATACGCAGTATTTT
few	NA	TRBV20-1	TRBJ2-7	CSTLRDSYEQYF	TGCAGCACATTAAGGGACTCCTACGAGCAGTACTTC
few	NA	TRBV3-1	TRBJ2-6	CASSHGRYYSGANVLTF	TGTGCCAGCAGCCACGGCAGGTACTACTCTGGGGCCAACGTCCTGACTTTC
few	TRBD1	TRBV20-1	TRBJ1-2	CSARHRDRVNGYTF	TGCAGTGCTAGACACCGGGACAGGGTGAATGGCTACACCTTC
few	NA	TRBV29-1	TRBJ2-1	CSVGGDSGRSYNEQFF	TGCAGCGTTGGAGGCGACAGCGGGCGTTCCTACAATGAGCAGTTCTTC
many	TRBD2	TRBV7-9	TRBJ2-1	CASSFTSETFNEQFF	TGTGCCAGCAGCTTTACTAGCGAGACCTTCAATGAGCAGTTCTTC
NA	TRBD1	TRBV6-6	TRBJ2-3	CASSKGTVSIDTQYF	TGTGCCAGCAGTAAGGGGACAGTGAGCATAGATACGCAGTATTTT
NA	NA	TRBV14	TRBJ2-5	CASSQDLGLHEQYF	TGTGCCAGCAGCCAAGATTTAGGACTCCATGAGCAGTACTTC
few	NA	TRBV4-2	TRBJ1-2	CASSQARSGAGYTF	TGTGCCAGCAGCCAAGCTAGATCAGGGGCCGGCTACACCTTC
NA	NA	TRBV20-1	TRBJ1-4	CSARDRAATNEKLFF	TGCAGTGCTAGAGATCGGGCAGCAACTAATGAAAAACTGTTTTTT
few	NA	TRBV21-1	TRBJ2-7	CASSKARYLSYEQYF	TGTGCCAGCAGCAAAGCAAGGTACCTTTCCTACGAGCAGTACTTC